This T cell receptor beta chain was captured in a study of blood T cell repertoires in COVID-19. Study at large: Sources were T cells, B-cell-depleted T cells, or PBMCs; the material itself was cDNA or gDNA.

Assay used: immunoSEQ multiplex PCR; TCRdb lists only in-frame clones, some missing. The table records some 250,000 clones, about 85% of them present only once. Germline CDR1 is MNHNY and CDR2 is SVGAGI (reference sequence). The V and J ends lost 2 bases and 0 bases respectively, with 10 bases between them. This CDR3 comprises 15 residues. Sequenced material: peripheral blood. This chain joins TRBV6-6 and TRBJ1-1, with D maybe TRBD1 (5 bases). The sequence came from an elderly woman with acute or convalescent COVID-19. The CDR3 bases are TGTGCCAGCAGTTACATGGGGGGAATGAACACTGAAGCTTTCTTT. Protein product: CASSYMGGMNTEAFF.